The clone carrying this T cell receptor beta chain was detected only once. The ends lost 0 bases at V and 3 bases at J; junction bases unmatched: 5. CDR1 SGHDN and CDR2 FVKESK come from the germline V gene. This CDR3 contains 16 residues. This record belongs to a study of blood T cell repertoires in COVID-19. The data were produced by immunoSEQ multiplex PCR, yet TCRdb's version contains in-frame clones alone and is incomplete. Of about 270,000 clones listed, approximately 91% were seen once; the top ten hold approximately 2.5%. The V and J genes are TRBV14 and TRBJ2-1, with TRBD2 identical over 7 bases. Sequenced: PBMCs or T cells enriched from blood (not recorded which). This sequence originates from a woman in her forties with acute COVID-19. The CDR3 coding sequence is TGTGCCAGCAGCCAAGATTGGCTAGCGGTCTACAATGAGCAGTTCTTC. Amino acids: CASSQDWLAVYNEQFF.